These T cell receptor beta chains were read from a single sample in a study of blood T cells in healthy people across ages. MiXCR, applied by TCRdb to the 5' RACE reads, yields one record per CDR3 protein. The table includes about 290,000 distinct CDR3 sequences, 25% to 30% detected once. What was sequenced was blood. The receptor source for this set is a woman between 65 and 79 years old in good health. Both conserved end residues are part of each CDR3. The order of the fields is D gene, V gene, clone size, J gene, CDR3 DNA, CDR3 protein. D genes are given only for firm matches. Clone size is shown for a subset of rows, as once, few, many or a class of expanded clone.

-	TRBV6-2/TRBV6-3	-	TRBJ1-5	TGTGCCAGCAGTCCATGGGGGGCGAATCAGCCCCAGCATTTT	CASSPWGANQPQHF
-	TRBV12-3/TRBV12-4	-	TRBJ1-5	TGTGCCAGCAGTTTTGGAGGGGATAGCAATCAGCCCCAGCATTTT	CASSFGGDSNQPQHF
-	TRBV5-1	few	TRBJ2-3	TGCGCCAGCAGCGCAGTAGATCCCCGCACAGATACGCAGTATTTT	CASSAVDPRTDTQYF
-	TRBV2	-	TRBJ1-6	TGTGCCAGCAGCGTAGCCGGGACACCCTTCTCCTATAATTCACCCCTCCACTTT	CASSVAGTPFSYNSPLHF
-	TRBV3-1	-	TRBJ1-2	TGTGCCAGCAGCCAACAGCCGGGGTTGGATTTAAATGGCTACACCTTC	CASSQQPGLDLNGYTF
TRBD2	TRBV27	-	TRBJ2-5	TGTGCCAGCAGTTTAGGCGGGGACTACAATGAGCAGCTCTTC	CASSLGGDYNEQLF
-	TRBV5-1	-	TRBJ2-4	TGCGCCAGCACGGACAACAGGACGCCAAACATTCAGTACTTC	CASTDNRTPNIQYF
-	TRBV7-3	few	TRBJ2-2	TGTGCCAGCAGCTCGGACGCGAACACCGGGGAGCTGTTTTTT	CASSSDANTGELFF
-	TRBV7-9	many	TRBJ2-3	TGTGCCAGCAGCCCCAAACTTCCTGATACGCAGTATTTT	CASSPKLPDTQYF
TRBD2	TRBV20-1	few	TRBJ2-1	TGCAGTGCAATTCGAAAGACTAGCGGGAGTTTCGATGAGCAGTTCTTC	CSAIRKTSGSFDEQFF
-	TRBV28	few	TRBJ2-1	TGTGCCAGCCCCCGAGAAAGGGGGGCCCCCTACAATGAGCAGTTCTTC	CASPRERGAPYNEQFF
-	TRBV7-9	-	TRBJ2-1	TGTGCCAGCGTCGAGAGCTACAATGAGCAGTTCTTC	CASVESYNEQFF
TRBD2	TRBV4-2	-	TRBJ2-1	TGTGCCAGCAGCCAAGGGGTCAAGCGGGAGTTGGAAGGTGAGCAGTTCTTC	CASSQGVKRELEGEQFF
-	TRBV7-8	few	TRBJ1-5	TGTGCCAGCAGCCCACTCCAGGGGATCGGGCAGCCCCAGCATTTT	CASSPLQGIGQPQHF
-	TRBV7-9	few	TRBJ2-7	TGTGCCAGCAGCTTATCTTCCGGCTATGTTAGGTTC	CASSLSSGYVRF
-	TRBV19	-	TRBJ2-2	TGTGCCAGTAGTACAATCACTATCCCTGGGGCCGGGGAGCTGTTTTTT	CASSTITIPGAGELFF
TRBD2	TRBV7-8	-	TRBJ2-1	TGTGCCAGCAGGCCAATACTAGCGGGAGGGCCGGTCGACAATGAGCAGTTCTTC	CASRPILAGGPVDNEQFF
TRBD2	TRBV3-1	few	TRBJ2-5	TGTGCCAGCAGACCACCGGGACTAGCGGGAGTGGGGACCCAGTACTTC	CASRPPGLAGVGTQYF
-	TRBV28	-	TRBJ2-7	TGTGCCAGCAGTTCGAGAAGGGACGTAAACGAGCAGTACTTC	CASSSRRDVNEQYF
TRBD2	TRBV29-1	few	TRBJ2-1	TGCAGCGTTGACGTAAGCGGGAGAGGGCATGAGCAGTTCTTC	CSVDVSGRGHEQFF
TRBD1	TRBV28	-	TRBJ2-1	TGTGCCAGCAGTTTTGTGGGGACAGGGAAACATGAGCAGTTCTTC	CASSFVGTGKHEQFF
-	TRBV20-1	few	TRBJ2-3	TGCAGTGCTAGGAGGGGGGGAACCCGCACAGATACGCAGTATTTT	CSARRGGTRTDTQYF
-	TRBV6-1	-	TRBJ1-4	TGTGCCAGCAGTGAAACGGGCAGTAGAACGAGTCTGTTTTTT	CASSETGSRTSLFF
-	TRBV10-3	-	TRBJ1-1	TGTGCCATCAGTGTAGAAGGGACCACTGAAGCTTTCTTT	CAISVEGTTEAFF
TRBD1	TRBV7-8	few	TRBJ2-7	TGTGCCAGCAGCAAGACCGGGACAGGGTTGTACGAGCAGTACTTC	CASSKTGTGLYEQYF
-	TRBV7-2	-	TRBJ2-2	TGTGCCAGCAGCTTGTCAACGGAGCTGTTTTTT	CASSLSTELFF
TRBD2	TRBV29-1	-	TRBJ2-7	TGCAGCGTCGTTCGGAGCGGGAGGGAATCCTACGAGCAGTACTTC	CSVVRSGRESYEQYF
-	TRBV28	-	TRBJ1-2	TGTGCCAGCCGGGACCTCCTTCGGGGCTACACCTTC	CASRDLLRGYTF
-	TRBV18	-	TRBJ2-3	TGTGCCAGCTCACCACCGGACTACTCAAATACGCAGTATTTT	CASSPPDYSNTQYF
TRBD2	TRBV7-8	-	TRBJ2-1	TGTGCCAGCAGCTCGGGGGGATCCCACAATGAGCAGTTCTTC	CASSSGGSHNEQFF
-	TRBV5-1	few	TRBJ1-2	TGCGCCAGCAGCTCGGACGGGGACTATGGCTACACCTTC	CASSSDGDYGYTF
TRBD1	TRBV4-2	-	TRBJ2-7	TGTGCCAGCAGCCAAGATCCCGGGACAGGCTCCTACGAGCAGTACTTC	CASSQDPGTGSYEQYF
-	TRBV9	many	TRBJ1-1	TGTGCCAGCACCACCCGGGAGGGCACTGAAGCTTTCTTT	CASTTREGTEAFF
TRBD2	TRBV7-2	-	TRBJ2-5	TGTGCCAGCAGCTTAGTGGGCGGGAGGGCCGTGGAGACCCAGTACTTC	CASSLVGGRAVETQYF